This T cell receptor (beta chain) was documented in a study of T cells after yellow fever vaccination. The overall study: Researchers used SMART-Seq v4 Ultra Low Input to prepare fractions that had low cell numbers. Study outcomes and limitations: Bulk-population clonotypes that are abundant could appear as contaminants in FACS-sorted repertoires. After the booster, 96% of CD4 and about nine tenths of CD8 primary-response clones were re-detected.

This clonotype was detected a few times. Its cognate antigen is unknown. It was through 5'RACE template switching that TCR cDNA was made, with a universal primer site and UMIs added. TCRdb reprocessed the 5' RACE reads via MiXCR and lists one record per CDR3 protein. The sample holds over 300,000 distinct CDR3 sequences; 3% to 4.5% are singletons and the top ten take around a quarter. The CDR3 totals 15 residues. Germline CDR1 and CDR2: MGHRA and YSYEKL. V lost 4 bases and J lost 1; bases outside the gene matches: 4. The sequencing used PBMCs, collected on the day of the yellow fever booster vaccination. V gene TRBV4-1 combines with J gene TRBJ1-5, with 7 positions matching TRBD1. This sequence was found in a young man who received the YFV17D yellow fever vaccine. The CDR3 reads CASSPEQGSNQPQHF. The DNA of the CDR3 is TGCGCCAGCAGCCCGGAACAGGGGAGCAATCAGCCCCAGCATTTT.